The rows below give T cell receptor beta chains drawn from one sample of a study of blood T cell repertoires in COVID-19. The repertoire was sequenced with immunoSEQ multiplex PCR; TCRdb's copy has only in-frame clones and lacks some. Counted here are 200,000 to 250,000 clones, 90% occurring once; the ten biggest clones make up roughly 16%. Input material: PBMCs or T cells enriched from blood (not recorded which). These receptor sequences come from a man in his thirties or forties who had been exposed to COVID-19. Each CDR3 is given with its conserved first and last residue. Fields, in order: V gene, J gene, CDR3 protein.

v_gene: TRBV6-5; j_gene: TRBJ2-7; CDR3aa: CASSPGHSGEQYF
v_gene: TRBV5-5; j_gene: TRBJ1-1; CDR3aa: CASSLEQAHTEAFF
v_gene: TRBV4-1; j_gene: TRBJ1-1; CDR3aa: CASSQEEPGQGPEAFF
v_gene: TRBV5-1; j_gene: TRBJ1-3; CDR3aa: CASSLAQQQGSGNTIYF
v_gene: TRBV30; j_gene: TRBJ1-4; CDR3aa: CAWNTQGSGEKLFF
v_gene: TRBV7-9; j_gene: TRBJ2-5; CDR3aa: CASSLPGTGQETQYF
v_gene: TRBV12-3/TRBV12-4; j_gene: TRBJ1-4; CDR3aa: CASRPGGEKLFF
v_gene: TRBV5-1; j_gene: TRBJ1-6; CDR3aa: CASSLVLNSPLHF
v_gene: TRBV30; j_gene: TRBJ2-2; CDR3aa: CAWSLSNTGELFF
v_gene: TRBV19; j_gene: TRBJ1-1; CDR3aa: CASSLTGGTEAFF
v_gene: TRBV21-1; j_gene: TRBJ2-1; CDR3aa: CASSKARGRHLEQFF
v_gene: TRBV7-8; j_gene: TRBJ2-1; CDR3aa: CASSLARVLTFDEQFF
v_gene: TRBV7-8; j_gene: TRBJ1-2; CDR3aa: CASSLYSIGYTF
v_gene: TRBV3-1/TRBV3-2; j_gene: TRBJ2-3; CDR3aa: CASSPSAGGRDTQYF
v_gene: TRBV6-5; j_gene: TRBJ2-5; CDR3aa: CASSRTGLDQYF
v_gene: TRBV6-5; j_gene: TRBJ1-4; CDR3aa: CASSYSGEEKLFF
v_gene: TRBV6-1; j_gene: TRBJ2-1; CDR3aa: CASSESSAMSYNEQFF
v_gene: TRBV11-1; j_gene: TRBJ2-5; CDR3aa: CASSPEAGTGKTQYF
v_gene: TRBV14; j_gene: TRBJ1-5; CDR3aa: CASSQELNQPQHF
v_gene: TRBV23-1; j_gene: TRBJ1-5; CDR3aa: CASSQGRPSKEHF
v_gene: TRBV29-1; j_gene: TRBJ1-1; CDR3aa: CSVAGRANTEAFF
v_gene: TRBV6-1; j_gene: TRBJ1-2; CDR3aa: CASSDPGLPDIRKTF
v_gene: TRBV12-5; j_gene: TRBJ1-6; CDR3aa: CASGWILGQGGYNSPLHF
v_gene: TRBV5-1; j_gene: TRBJ2-1; CDR3aa: CASSKDKAFDNEQFF
v_gene: TRBV11-2; j_gene: TRBJ1-1; CDR3aa: CASSLDYSQGVYSNTEAFF
v_gene: TRBV10-3; j_gene: TRBJ1-6; CDR3aa: CAISEGQANSPLHF
v_gene: TRBV2; j_gene: TRBJ1-1; CDR3aa: CASRDDRVPEAFF
v_gene: TRBV3-1/TRBV3-2; j_gene: TRBJ1-2; CDR3aa: CASSQVAGRYGYTF
v_gene: TRBV19; j_gene: TRBJ2-1; CDR3aa: CGTSAGNYNEQFF
v_gene: TRBV13; j_gene: TRBJ2-1; CDR3aa: CASATSGGDEQFF
v_gene: TRBV5-1; j_gene: TRBJ2-7; CDR3aa: CASSFLTSGGASGYEQYF
v_gene: TRBV7-3; j_gene: TRBJ2-3; CDR3aa: CASSSIAGGPAQYF